These 29 T cell receptor beta chains were all obtained from the same sample, sequenced in a study of T cell repertoires in cytomegalovirus infection. TCRdb redid the calling of the reads with MiXCR, one entry per CDR3 protein. The repertoire holds 300,000 or so distinct CDR3 sequences, with about 26% as singletons. Sequenced: PBMCs. The receptors here all came from a human donor in good health (CMV status not recorded). Some clones in this sample may be carry-over from other donors' samples.

This clonotype turned up a few times. V gene TRBV20-1 combines with J gene TRBJ2-5; 10 bases agree with TRBD2. Per the germline V gene, CDR1 is DFQATT and CDR2 is SNEGSKA (reference sequence). This CDR3 is built from 15 residues. The junction had 12 bases not matched to a gene; V was cut back by 6 bases and J by 5 bases. For the CDR3, the DNA is TGCAGTGCAGCTGACCTGGGACTAGCGATTGAGACCCAGTACTTC. Translation: CSAADLGLAIETQYF.

The chain uses TRBV29-1 and TRBJ2-1; 9 nucleotides line up with TRBD2. J lost 1 base, V lost 3 bases, and 4 bases had no gene match. CDR1 and CDR2 from the germline V gene are SQVTM and ANQGSEA. CDR3 length: 15 residues. The CDR3 here is CSVDPAGGSYNEQFF. The CDR3 nucleotides are TGCAGCGTTGACCCAGCGGGAGGATCCTACAATGAGCAGTTCTTC.

J is TRBJ1-2 and V is TRBV20-1; D is unresolved. V gave up 1 base and J gave up 5 bases, with 14 bases separating them. The CDR3 runs to 14 residues. Germline CDR1 and CDR2: DFQATT and SNEGSKA (reference sequence). CDR3 region: CSARVEGLRYGYTF. The DNA for the CDR3 is TGCAGTGCTAGAGTCGAGGGCTTGCGGTATGGCTACACCTTC.

The rearrangement uses TRBV6-2 or TRBV6-3 and TRBJ2-7; D not certain. V was clipped by 2 bases and J by 4 bases, with 6 bases between them. This CDR3 has 12 amino acids. Germline assignment: CDR1 MNHEY and CDR2 SVGEGT. CDR3 DNA: TGTGCCAGCAGTTACCCCAGATACGAGCAGTACTTC. Its protein is CASSYPRYEQYF.

This chain links TRBV5-1 with TRBJ1-3, with D possibly TRBD1 on 5 matching bases. Trimming removed 3 bases at V and 0 bases at J, with 10 bases between. The germline CDR1 and CDR2 sequences are SGHRS and YFSETQ. CDR3 length: 15 residues. CDR3 DNA sequence: TGCGCCAGCAGCTGGGACGGTAACTCTGGAAACACCATATATTTT. As protein: CASSWDGNSGNTIYF.

J is TRBJ1-4 and V is TRBV9; possibly TRBD1 for D (6 bases). The CDR3 is made up of 15 amino acids. CDR1 and CDR2 from the germline V gene are SGDLS and YYNGEE. Trimming shortened V by 4 bases and J by 3 bases, and 13 bases separated the two germline ends. The DNA of the CDR3 is TGTGCCAGCAGCCCCGGCGGGGGCTCTAATGAAAAACTGTTTTTT. It yields the protein CASSPGGGSNEKLFF. The full variable domain, rest sourced from reference TRBV9 and TRBJ1-4, is DSGVTQTPKHLITATGQRVTLRCSPRSGDLSVYWYQQSLDQGLQFLIQYYNGEERAKGNILERFSAQQFPDLHSELNLSSLELGDSALYFCASSPGGGSNEKLFFGSGTQLSVL.

V and J are TRBV28 and TRBJ2-2; D perhaps matches TRBD2 (6 bases). The ends were cut back, 6 bases at V and 6 bases at J, with 17 bases in the middle. The CDR3 runs to 15 residues. Germline values: CDR1 MDHEN, CDR2 SYDVKM. CDR3 nucleotides: TGTGCCAGCAGAGGCGGAGGGCCAATTGCCGGGGAGCTGTTTTTT. It encodes CASRGGGPIAGELFF.

V gene TRBV23-1 combines with J gene TRBJ2-7, with D hard to call. TRBV23-1 is an ORF, and what it does is uncertain. Trimming took off 8 bases at V and 2 bases at J, with 19 bases between the two ends. This CDR3 is 15 amino acids long. The DNA for the CDR3 is TGCGCCAGCCAAACCCGAACGGGTTACCCCTACGAGCAGTACTTC. This gives the protein CASQTRTGYPYEQYF.

V gene TRBV5-1 combines with J gene TRBJ2-4, with D possibly TRBD2 on 5 matching bases. Deletions cut 6 bases from V and 6 bases from J, with 22 bases between. The germline V gene has CDR1 SGHRS and CDR2 YFSETQ. This CDR3 is 16 amino acids long. CDR3 coding DNA: TGCGCCAGCACTCCGGCCGTTACCGCCCGGGGAAACATTCAGTACTTC. Residues: CASTPAVTARGNIQYF.

With respect to this clonotype: One end of the junction is discordant with germline, which a read error may explain. The rearrangement uses TRBV5-1 and TRBJ2-1; 7 bases are shared with TRBD2. Germline lookup yields CDR1 SGHRS and CDR2 YFSETQ. The CDR3 has 15 amino acids. The CDR3 nucleotides are TGCGCCAGCAGCATCATCCCCGGGACTAACAATGAGCTGTTCTTC. Residues: CASSIIPGTNNELFF.

This clonotype was observed a few times. The chain is built from TRBV20-1 and TRBJ2-3; D might be TRBD2 (6 bases). CDR1 is DFQATT and CDR2 is SNEGSKA in the germline V gene (reference sequence). Trimming pared 0 bases from V and 0 bases from J, leaving 7 bases between. The CDR3 has 14 residues. The CDR3 region is CSARDGRSTDTQYF. CDR3 bases: TGCAGTGCTAGAGATGGGAGGAGCACAGATACGCAGTATTTT.

In this sample, this clonotype turned up a few times. V usage is TRBV10-3 and J usage is TRBJ2-7; no definite D call. Germline CDR1 ENHRY, CDR2 SYGVKD. Between the trimmed V and J ends, which lost 3 bases and 4 bases, there was a span of 7 bases. The CDR3 extends over 12 amino acids. CDR3 sequence (DNA): TGTGCCATCAGTGAATGGGTTTACGAGCAGTACTTC. Translated: CAISEWVYEQYF.

The rearrangement joins TRBV28 to TRBJ1-1; 8 bases are a match to TRBD1. In germline, CDR1 is MDHEN, CDR2 SYDVKM. The CDR3 is made up of 15 amino acids. V was pared by 3 bases and J by 4 bases, with 7 bases of the junction left unmatched. The CDR3 region is CASSFIRQGATEAFF. DNA of the CDR3: TGTGCCAGCAGTTTTATAAGGCAGGGGGCCACTGAAGCTTTCTTT.

This clonotype was seen repeatedly, ten times or more. The J gene is TRBJ1-2, the V gene TRBV7-2, with D hard to call. This CDR3 contains 13 residues. Per the germline V gene, CDR1 is SGHTA and CDR2 is FQGNSA. V lost 5 bases to trimming and J lost 7 bases, with 14 bases between them. The DNA for the CDR3 is TGTGCCAGCAGCCTCGCTCGTGAAGTTGGCTACACCTTC. This translates into CASSLAREVGYTF.

This clonotype has only a few counts. V gene TRBV24-1 combines with J gene TRBJ2-1, with 13 bases fitting TRBD2. Germline assignment: CDR1 KGHDR and CDR2 SFDVKD. With 1 base clipped from V and 8 bases from J, the junction kept 4 bases outside the gene matches. There are 16 residues in the CDR3. Here the CDR3 DNA reads TGTGCCACCAGTGATTTTGGGACTAGCGGGGATCATGAGCAGTTCTTC. It specifies CATSDFGTSGDHEQFF.

The V gene is TRBV24-1, the J gene TRBJ1-1, with D tentatively TRBD1 (6 bases). Germline V gives CDR1 KGHDR, CDR2 SFDVKD. V was clipped by 5 bases and J by 4 bases, with 10 bases between them. The CDR3 runs to 13 residues. CDR3: CATSAQGGTEAFF. CDR3 nucleotide sequence: TGTGCCACCAGTGCACAGGGAGGCACTGAAGCTTTCTTT.

V and J are TRBV14 and TRBJ1-3; D unresolved. Germline V gene data show CDR1 as SGHDN and CDR2 as FVKESK. The V end lost 9 bases, the J end lost 0 bases, and 9 bases lay between the germline ends. This CDR3 has 13 residues. CDR3 bases: TGTGCCAGTCGACTGGCCTCTGGAAACACCATATATTTT. Encoded protein: CASRLASGNTIYF. Supplemented by reference TRBV14 and TRBJ1-3, the full variable domain reads EAGVTQFPSHSVIEKGQTVTLRCDPISGHDNLYWYRRVMGKEIKFLLHFVKESKQDESGMPNNRFLAERTGGTYSTLKVQPAELEDSGVYFCASRLASGNTIYFGEGSWLTVV.

The genes are TRBV28 and TRBJ2-4; TRBD2 might be the D (7 bases). V was clipped by 4 bases and J by 5 bases, with 15 bases between them. Germline V gives CDR1 MDHEN, CDR2 SYDVKM. The CDR3 sequence is 15 residues long. CDR3 bases: TGTGCCAGCAGTTCCCCGTCGGGGGGCCAAAACATTCAGTACTTC. Protein sequence: CASSSPSGGQNIQYF.

The chain recombines TRBV20-1 with TRBJ1-5; D gene uncertain. Germline CDR1 DFQATT, CDR2 SNEGSKA (reference sequence). V lost 0 bases to trimming and J lost 7 bases, with 13 bases between them. The CDR3 extends over 14 amino acids. DNA of the CDR3: TGCAGTGCTAGAGATCCCGGTTTCGGGCAGCCCCAGCATTTT. It translates to CSARDPGFGQPQHF.

This clonotype has more than one count but fewer than ten. The J gene is TRBJ1-2, the V gene TRBV28; no definite D call. CDR3 length equals 12 residues. The V gene lost 4 bases and the J gene lost 4 bases, with 7 bases spanning the gap. CDR1 and CDR2 (germline): MDHEN, SYDVKM. CDR3 sequence (DNA): TGTGCCAGCAGTTGGCTCACCTATGGCTACACCTTC. Translated: CASSWLTYGYTF.

This clonotype was recorded at least ten times. The chain combines TRBV7-2 with TRBJ1-1; D is ambiguous. Germline loops: CDR1 SGHTA, CDR2 FQGNSA. The CDR3 is 13 amino acids. Trimming stripped 5 bases from V and 5 bases from J, with 12 bases between. CDR3 DNA: TGTGCCAGCAGCCGAGAACCCCCTACTGAAGCTTTCTTT. Its translation: CASSREPPTEAFF.

This clonotype came up many times. J is TRBJ1-1 and V is TRBV7-8, with no clear D. The CDR3 consists of 13 residues. The V gene lost 3 bases and the J gene lost 1 base, with 6 bases spanning the gap. Per germline, CDR1 SGHVS and CDR2 FQNEAQ. CDR3 residues: CASSFYRNTEAFF. DNA of the CDR3: TGTGCCAGCAGCTTTTACCGGAACACTGAAGCTTTCTTT.

This clonotype was picked up a small number of times. The J gene is TRBJ2-1, the V gene TRBV15; possible D gene TRBD2, 7 bases. Germline CDR1 and CDR2: LNHNV and YYDKDF (reference sequence). CDR3 length equals 15 residues. Trimming took off 3 bases at V and 1 base at J, with 10 bases between the two ends. The CDR3 here is CATSSGGPSYNEQFF. Here the CDR3 DNA reads TGTGCCACCAGCAGCGGGGGGCCTTCCTACAATGAGCAGTTCTTC.

This chain uses TRBV12-3 or TRBV12-4 with TRBJ1-3; no clear D. The CDR3 spans 15 residues. The ends were cut back, 3 bases at V and 0 bases at J, with 9 bases in the middle. The DNA of the CDR3 is TGTGCCAGCAGTTTCCGGCGAAACTCTGGAAACACCATATATTTT. This translates into CASSFRRNSGNTIYF.

This clonotype appeared a few times. The V gene is TRBV3-1, the J gene TRBJ2-3; TRBD2 matches at 15 bases. V gave up 2 bases and J gave up 3 bases; unmatched junction bases: 9. This CDR3 has 19 residues. Per germline, CDR1 LGHDT and CDR2 YNNKEL (reference sequence). The CDR3 nucleotides are TGTGCCAGCAGCCAAAGACGTCTCGGGACTAGCGGGAGGACAGATACGCAGTATTTT. It specifies CASSQRRLGTSGRTDTQYF.

This chain connects TRBV4-1 to TRBJ2-2, with a possible D match to TRBD1 (6 bases). Germline V lookup: CDR1 MGHRA, CDR2 YSYEKL. Trimming took off 1 base at V and 5 bases at J, with 11 bases between the two ends. The CDR3 runs to 15 residues. CDR3 nucleotides: TGCGCCAGCAGCCAAGTTCAGGGGCGAACCGGGGAGCTGTTTTTT. Residues: CASSQVQGRTGELFF.

This chain links TRBV12-3 or TRBV12-4 with TRBJ2-7; possible D gene TRBD1, 5 bases. Deletions cut 2 bases from V and 9 bases from J, with 11 bases between. This CDR3 comprises 12 residues. CDR3 protein: CASSLTQDRQYF. The DNA of the CDR3 is TGTGCCAGCAGTTTAACACAGGACCGGCAGTACTTC.

A few counts support this clonotype. J is TRBJ2-2 and V is TRBV3-1; D remains unclear. V shed 6 bases and J shed 4 bases, with 12 bases lying between them. The CDR3 covers 14 residues. Germline values: CDR1 LGHDT, CDR2 YNNKEL (reference sequence). The CDR3 here is CASSPDTFTGELFF. The DNA of the CDR3 is TGTGCCAGCAGTCCCGACACCTTCACCGGGGAGCTGTTTTTT.

The rearrangement joins TRBV6-2 or TRBV6-3 to TRBJ1-1; TRBD1 is a possible D gene (6 bases). Germline values: CDR1 MNHEY, CDR2 SVGEGT. The length of the CDR3 is 14 residues. Trimming pared 6 bases from V and 1 base from J, leaving 12 bases between. The DNA of the CDR3 is TGTGCCAGCAGATCGGGGGGACAGAACACTGAAGCTTTCTTT. It is translated as CASRSGGQNTEAFF.